This entry is about one T cell receptor beta chain. Its cognate antigen is unknown. This entry is derived from a study of shared clonotypes between healthy human individuals. Findings of the study overall: Sharing of clonotypes among donors was expected to vary with sequencing depth.

Among the donors, all were Caucasian adults who lived in Nashville, Tennessee. Deep was the level used in running the assay. The repertoire was sequenced with immunoSEQ multiplex PCR; TCRdb's copy has only in-frame clones and lacks some. This table has 520,000 or so clones, around 79% appearing once. Losses at the gene ends were 6 bases for V and 4 bases for J; bases not matched to a gene: 5. CDR1 and CDR2 (germline): MDHEN, SYDVKM. CDR3 length: 13 residues. The sequenced sample was PBMCs. V gene TRBV28 combines with J gene TRBJ2-7; TRBD1 aligns across 8 bases. This sequence was found in a woman between 40 and 50 years old in good health. Some clones in this sample may be carry-over from other donors' samples. The CDR3 spells CASRTGDPYEQYF. The CDR3 DNA is TGTGCCAGCAGGACAGGGGACCCATACGAGCAGTACTTC.